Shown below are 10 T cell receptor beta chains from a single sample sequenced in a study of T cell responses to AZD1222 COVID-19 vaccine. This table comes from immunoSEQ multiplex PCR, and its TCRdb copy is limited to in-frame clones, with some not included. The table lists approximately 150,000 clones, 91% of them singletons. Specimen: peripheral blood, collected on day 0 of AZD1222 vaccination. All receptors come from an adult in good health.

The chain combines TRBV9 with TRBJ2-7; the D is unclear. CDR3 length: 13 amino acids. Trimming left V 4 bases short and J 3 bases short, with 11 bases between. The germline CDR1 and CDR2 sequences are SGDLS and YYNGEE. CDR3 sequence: CASSTAGDYEQYF. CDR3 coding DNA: TGTGCCAGCAGCACTGCCGGCGACTACGAGCAGTACTTC.

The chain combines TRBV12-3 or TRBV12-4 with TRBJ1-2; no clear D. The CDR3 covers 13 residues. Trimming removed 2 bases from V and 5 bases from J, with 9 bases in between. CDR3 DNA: TGTGCCAGCAGTTTAACCCCCAGGTATGGCTACACCTTC. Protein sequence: CASSLTPRYGYTF.

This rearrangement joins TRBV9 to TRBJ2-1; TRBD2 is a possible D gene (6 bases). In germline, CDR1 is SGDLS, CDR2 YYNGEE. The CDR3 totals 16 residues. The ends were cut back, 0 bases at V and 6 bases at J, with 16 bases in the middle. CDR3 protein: CASSVGGSGGTNEQFF. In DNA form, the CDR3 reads TGTGCCAGCAGCGTAGGGGGATCCGGGGGAACCAATGAGCAGTTCTTC.

The CDR3 loop reads CASSPTWNEQFF. In DNA, the CDR3 is TGCGCCAGCAGCCCGACCTGGAATGAGCAGTTCTTC. The V gene is TRBV5-1, the J gene TRBJ2-1; D is undetermined. Trimming took off 4 bases at V and 7 bases at J, with 9 bases between the two ends. CDR3 length equals 12 residues. From germline, CDR1 is SGHRS and CDR2 YFSETQ.

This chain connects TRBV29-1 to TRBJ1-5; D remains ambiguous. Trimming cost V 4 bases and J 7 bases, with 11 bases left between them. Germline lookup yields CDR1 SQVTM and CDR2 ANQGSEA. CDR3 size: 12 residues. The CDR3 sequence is CSVVSRSQPQHF. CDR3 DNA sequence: TGCAGCGTTGTCAGTCGAAGCCAGCCCCAGCATTTT.

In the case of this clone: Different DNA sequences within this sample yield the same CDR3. CDR3 nucleotide sequence: TGTGCCAGCAGTTTCTACAATGAGCAGTTCTTC. Its protein product is CASSFYNEQFF. The V call is TRBV27, the J call TRBJ2-1; D not resolved. V was pared by 3 bases and J by 3 bases, with 0 bases between. The germline gives CDR1 MNHEY, CDR2 SMNVEV (reference sequence). CDR3 length: 11 amino acids.

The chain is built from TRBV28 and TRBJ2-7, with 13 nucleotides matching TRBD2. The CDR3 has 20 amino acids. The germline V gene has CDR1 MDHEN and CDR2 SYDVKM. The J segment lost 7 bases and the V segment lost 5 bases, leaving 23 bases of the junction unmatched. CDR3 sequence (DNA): TGTGCCAGCAGTACGACCAGACACAGCGGAACTAGCGGGAGGGTGAGGGAGCAGTACTTC. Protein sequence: CASSTTRHSGTSGRVREQYF.

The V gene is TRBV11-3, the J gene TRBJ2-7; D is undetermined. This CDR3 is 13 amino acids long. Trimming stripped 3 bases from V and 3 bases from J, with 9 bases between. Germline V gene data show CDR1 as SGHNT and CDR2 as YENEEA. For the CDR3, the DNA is TGTGCCAGCAGCTTGAGTACTTTCTACGAGCAGTACTTC. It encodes CASSLSTFYEQYF.

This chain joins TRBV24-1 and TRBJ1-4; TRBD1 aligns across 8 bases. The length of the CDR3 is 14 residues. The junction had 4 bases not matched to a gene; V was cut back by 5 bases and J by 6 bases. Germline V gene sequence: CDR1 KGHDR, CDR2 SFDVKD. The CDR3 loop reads CATSGQTGDEKLFF. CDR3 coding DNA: TGTGCCACCAGTGGTCAGACAGGGGATGAAAAACTGTTTTTT.

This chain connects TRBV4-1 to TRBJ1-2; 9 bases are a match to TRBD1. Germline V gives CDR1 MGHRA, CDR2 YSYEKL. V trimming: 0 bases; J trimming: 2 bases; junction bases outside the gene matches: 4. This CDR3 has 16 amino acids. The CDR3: CASSQDRDRVNYGYTF. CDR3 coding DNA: TGCGCCAGCAGCCAAGACCGGGACAGGGTGAACTATGGCTACACCTTC.